This paragraph reports one TCR beta chain. Antigen: not known. The protocol was immunoSEQ multiplex PCR, while the TCRdb copy is restricted to in-frame clones and leaves out a portion. Of under 20,000 clones in the sample, roughly nine tenths were seen once. The sample originates from a study of graft-versus-host responses after intestinal transplantation. Study overall: Following induction with anti-thymocyte globulin, all recipients were given tacrolimus and steroids for three to four years. Findings of the study overall: Early after transplant, HvG clones declined as circulating GvH clones peaked.

Sequenced here: bone marrow, sampled about 130 days after transplant. The source is a human patient who received an intestinal transplant, so some T cells may come from the graft donor.

The CDR3 DNA follows: TGTGCCAGCTCATCACAGGACAGGAGCACAGATACGCAGTATTTT. This codes for CASSSQDRSTDTQYF. The chain links TRBV18 to TRBJ2-3; 7 nucleotides line up with TRBD1. There are 15 residues in the CDR3. Looked up from germline, CDR1 is KGHSH and CDR2 is LQKENI. The junction had 5 bases not matched to a gene; V was cut back by 5 bases and J by 0 bases.